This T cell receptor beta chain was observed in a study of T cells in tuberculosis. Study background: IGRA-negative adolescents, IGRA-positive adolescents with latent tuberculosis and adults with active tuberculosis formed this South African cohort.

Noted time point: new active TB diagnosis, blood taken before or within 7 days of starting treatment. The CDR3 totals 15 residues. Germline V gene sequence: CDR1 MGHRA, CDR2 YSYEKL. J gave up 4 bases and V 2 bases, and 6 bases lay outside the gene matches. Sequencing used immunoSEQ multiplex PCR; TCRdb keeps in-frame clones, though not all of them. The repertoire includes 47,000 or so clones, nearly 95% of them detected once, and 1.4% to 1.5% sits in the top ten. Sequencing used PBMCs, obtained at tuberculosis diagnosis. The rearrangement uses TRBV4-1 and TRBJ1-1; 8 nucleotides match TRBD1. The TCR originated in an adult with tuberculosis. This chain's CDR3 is CASSQNPDRGTEAFF. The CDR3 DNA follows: TGCGCCAGCAGCCAAAACCCCGACAGGGGCACTGAAGCTTTCTTT.